This section outlines one T cell receptor beta chain sequence together with its context. Antigen: not known. This CDR3 contains 16 residues. The germline CDR1 and CDR2 sequences are SGDLS and YYNGEE. The V gene end was trimmed by 3 bases and the J gene end by 2 bases; junction bases not matched to a gene: 10. The source of the sample is a study of T cell responses to AZD1222 COVID-19 vaccine. Notes on the study in general: The donors showed a predominance of white British ancestry and of females, with possible underestimation of clonal diversity.

Clones were read by immunoSEQ multiplex PCR, and TCRdb kept only the in-frame ones, dropping some. Of around 140,000 clones detected, roughly 92% appear once; the ten largest clones hold over 1.5%. This specimen was peripheral blood, taken on day 0 of AZD1222 vaccination. The rearrangement joins TRBV9 to TRBJ2-5, with 7 nucleotides matching TRBD2. The TCR sequence derives from an adult in good health. The CDR3 bases are TGTGCCAGCAGCGCCACCGCTAGCGGACTACAAGAGACCCAGTACTTC. Translating it yields CASSATASGLQETQYF.